Shown below are 25 T cell receptor beta chains from a single sample sequenced in a study of blood T cells in healthy people across ages. The second PCR ran about 6 to 12 cycles with a sample-barcoded 5' primer and J-beta primers. TCRdb ran MiXCR on the 5' RACE reads and lists one entry per CDR3 protein. The data show about 690,000 distinct CDR3 sequences, approximately 40% seen once. Sequenced sample: blood. Every receptor here comes from a man at least 80 years old in good health.

Notes on this clonotype: A much larger clone lies one base from this, so it may be a read error. The chain combines TRBV29-1 with TRBJ2-7, with a weak D call TRBD1 (5 bases). From germline, CDR1 is SQVTM and CDR2 ANQGSEA. This CDR3 has 14 amino acids. Between the trimmed V and J ends, which lost 3 bases and 7 bases, there was a span of 19 bases. CDR3 DNA: TGCAGCGTTGACAAGCCCTCCCCAGGGCGTGAGCAGTACTTC. Encoded protein: CSVDKPSPGREQYF.

This rearrangement joins TRBV4-3 to TRBJ2-1; 11 bases fit TRBD2. This CDR3 is 18 amino acids long. Germline V lookup: CDR1 LGHNA, CDR2 YSLEER. The V segment lost 0 bases and the J segment 7 bases; nucleotides outside the gene matches: 11. CDR3 residues: CASSQDQPTLAGVNEQFF. In DNA, the CDR3 is TGCGCCAGCAGCCAAGATCAACCAACACTAGCGGGGGTTAATGAGCAGTTCTTC.

This clonotype was counted many times. The V call is TRBV25-1, the J call TRBJ2-5, with D possibly being TRBD1 (5 bases). This CDR3 contains 15 residues. Germline-derived CDR1 and CDR2 are MGHDK and SYGVNS. Trimming removed 3 bases from V and 4 bases from J, with 15 bases in between. As DNA, the CDR3 is TGTGCCAGCAGTGAGGGTGGCAGGGCGAGAGAGACCCAGTACTTC. It translates to CASSEGGRARETQYF.

This clonotype turned up a few times. V and J are TRBV2 and TRBJ2-1; TRBD2 matches at 12 bases. J gave up 5 bases and V 2 bases, and 7 bases lay outside the gene matches. The CDR3 length is 17 residues. The V gene's germline CDR1 is SNHLY and CDR2 FYNNEI. Written as DNA, the CDR3 is TGTGCCAGCAGTGAATACCGACTAGCGGGAGCCCACAATGAGCAGTTCTTC. It is translated as CASSEYRLAGAHNEQFF.

The rearrangement joins TRBV27 to TRBJ2-5, with 12 bases fitting TRBD2. With 1 base clipped from V and 4 bases from J, the junction kept 7 bases outside the gene matches. Per the germline V gene, CDR1 is MNHEY and CDR2 is SMNVEV (reference sequence). This CDR3 comprises 17 residues. CDR3 region: CASSLWASGGVRETQYF. CDR3 DNA: TGTGCCAGCAGTTTATGGGCTAGCGGGGGGGTTAGAGAGACCCAGTACTTC.

The gene calls are TRBV6-1 and TRBJ1-5; D is uncertain. The ends were cut back, 7 bases at V and 1 base at J, with 8 bases in the middle. This CDR3 has 13 residues. The germline V gene encodes CDR1 MNHNS and CDR2 SASEGT. The CDR3 region is CASTERSNQPQHF. In DNA, the CDR3 is TGTGCCAGCACCGAAAGGAGCAATCAGCCCCAGCATTTT.

This clonotype has ten or more counts. The rearrangement joins TRBV29-1 to TRBJ1-2; possibly TRBD1 for D (6 bases). Trimming took off 6 bases at V and 4 bases at J, with 15 bases between the two ends. Germline V gives CDR1 SQVTM, CDR2 ANQGSEA. This CDR3 comprises 13 residues. CDR3 bases: TGCAGCGTACACCGGGACACTAGCTATGGCTACACCTTC. This sequence encodes CSVHRDTSYGYTF. Drawing the rest from reference TRBV29-1 and TRBJ1-2, the complete variable domain is SAVISQKPSRDICQRGTSLTIQCQVDSQVTMMFWYRQQPGQSLTLIATANQGSEATYESGFVIDKFPISRPNLTFSTLTVSNMSPEDSSIYLCSVHRDTSYGYTFGSGTRLTVV.

The rearrangement links TRBV4-2 to TRBJ2-1; 12 bases fit TRBD2. This CDR3 is built from 16 residues. CDR1 is LGHNA, CDR2 YNFKEQ, per germline. V was clipped by 1 base and J by 4 bases; unmatched bases: 2. CDR3 amino acids: CASSQGGTSGYNEQFF. DNA for the CDR3: TGTGCCAGCAGCCAAGGGGGGACTAGCGGGTACAATGAGCAGTTCTTC.

The sample holds a few counts of this clonotype. The genes are TRBV29-1 and TRBJ2-3, with TRBD2 matching over 12 bases. This CDR3 comprises 14 residues. The germline V gene encodes CDR1 SQVTM and CDR2 ANQGSEA. The junction had 8 bases not matched to a gene; V was cut back by 5 bases and J by 8 bases. The CDR3 reads CSVRTSGNLGTQYF. In DNA form, the CDR3 reads TGCAGCGTTAGGACTAGCGGGAACCTAGGTACGCAGTATTTT.

This chain connects TRBV7-6 to TRBJ2-3, with D perhaps matching TRBD1 or TRBD2 (5 bases each). This CDR3 is built from 16 residues. Trimming stripped 9 bases from V and 1 base from J, with 20 bases between. CDR1 and CDR2 from the germline V gene are SGHVS and FNYEAQ. The DNA for the CDR3 is TGTGCCAGTAAAACTGAGGGGCAAATTGGCACAGATACGCAGTATTTT. Protein product: CASKTEGQIGTDTQYF.

With respect to this clonotype: Relative to the germline gene, one junction end is altered; a read error may explain this. The rearrangement uses TRBV29-1 and TRBJ2-3; 7 bases are shared with TRBD1. The CDR3 extends over 14 amino acids. CDR1 and CDR2 from the germline V gene are SQVTM and ANQGSEA. The DNA for the CDR3 is TGCAACGTGGGGGAGACAGGGTCGGCAGATACGCGGTATTTT. Amino acid sequence: CNVGETGSADTRYF.

This clonotype was detected only a few times. The chain recombines TRBV27 with TRBJ2-7; a possible D gene is TRBD1 (5 bases). Trimming removed 7 bases from V and 0 bases from J, with 10 bases in between. The CDR3 runs 13 residues. Germline V gene lookup returns CDR1 MNHEY and CDR2 SMNVEV (reference sequence). CDR3 in amino acids: CASKETVSYEQYF. The CDR3 DNA sequence: TGTGCCAGCAAAGAGACAGTCTCCTACGAGCAGTACTTC.

This clonotype appeared a few times. The J gene is TRBJ2-5, the V gene TRBV6-5; the D is unclear. V shed 0 bases and J shed 3 bases, with 11 bases lying between them. The germline V gene has CDR1 MNHEY and CDR2 SVGAGI. CDR3 length: 15 amino acids. For the CDR3, the DNA is TGTGCCAGCAGTTACTCCCCCCTGAACAAAGAGACCCAGTACTTC. Translation: CASSYSPLNKETQYF.

This clonotype has only a few counts. V gene TRBV7-2 combines with J gene TRBJ1-2; D uncertain. The germline V gene has CDR1 SGHTA and CDR2 FQGNSA. The CDR3 runs 11 residues. The V end was cut by 4 bases, the J end by 7 bases, with 7 bases between. Here the CDR3 reads CASSSTVGYTF. CDR3 DNA sequence: TGTGCCAGCAGCTCCACAGTTGGCTACACCTTC.

This clonotype was counted only a few times. The J gene is TRBJ1-1, the V gene TRBV6-2 or TRBV6-3, with no clear D. V was cut by 8 bases and J by 2 bases, with 15 bases left in between. The CDR3 runs to 14 residues. Germline CDR1 is MNHEY and CDR2 is SVGEGT. For the CDR3, the DNA is TGTGCCAGCCACCGCATGCGGACTAACACTGAAGCTTTCTTT. This gives the protein CASHRMRTNTEAFF.

This chain uses TRBV6-1 with TRBJ2-1, with TRBD1 identical over 9 bases. V shed 2 bases and J 7 bases; nucleotides not matched to a gene: 6. The CDR3 is 15 amino acids. CDR1 is MNHNS and CDR2 is SASEGT in the germline V gene. The CDR3 nucleotides read TGTGCCAGCAGTGAAAGGGACAGGGAAGGGAATGAGCAGTTCTTC. Translation gives CASSERDREGNEQFF.

This clonotype has just a few counts. The gene calls are TRBV11-1 and TRBJ2-7, with D possibly TRBD1 on 6 matching bases. From germline, CDR1 is SGHAT and CDR2 FQDESV (reference sequence). V was shortened by 2 bases and J by 0 bases, with 20 bases between the two germline ends. The CDR3 extends over 18 amino acids. CDR3 nucleotides: TGTGCCAGCAGCTTAAGTCCGGTGGGGGCCCAAGCCTCCTACGAGCAGTACTTC. Its protein is CASSLSPVGAQASYEQYF.

At least ten counts were recorded for this clonotype. The chain is built from TRBV3-1 and TRBJ2-1, with no clear D. V lost 0 bases and J lost 0, with 9 bases in between. This CDR3 has 16 amino acids. Germline-derived CDR1 and CDR2 are LGHDT and YNNKEL (reference sequence). CDR3 bases: TGTGCCAGCAGCCAAGATCGGATACCCTCCTACAATGAGCAGTTCTTC. Protein sequence: CASSQDRIPSYNEQFF.

The gene calls are TRBV28 and TRBJ1-1; TRBD1 might be the D (6 bases). Trimming cost V 6 bases and J 0 bases, with 14 bases left between them. The CDR3 spans 15 residues. Germline values: CDR1 MDHEN, CDR2 SYDVKM. CDR3: CASRLNRVMNTEAFF. The CDR3 region has the DNA TGTGCCAGCAGACTAAACAGGGTAATGAACACTGAAGCTTTCTTT.

The table lists this clonotype with a few counts. The chain joins TRBV25-1 to TRBJ1-5; D not resolved. Germline CDR1 is MGHDK and CDR2 is SYGVNS. Trimming shortened V by 0 bases and J by 2 bases, and 2 bases separated the two germline ends. The length of the CDR3 is 13 residues. The DNA of the CDR3 is TGTGCCAGCAGTGAATATGGCAATCAGCCCCAGCATTTT. Translation: CASSEYGNQPQHF.

V and J are TRBV4-2 and TRBJ1-2; D unclear. V lost 1 base and J 4 bases, leaving 13 bases between the germline ends. The CDR3 loop spans 15 amino acids. From germline, CDR1 is LGHNA and CDR2 YNFKEQ. CDR3 sequence: CASSQAGEGGYGYTF. CDR3 DNA sequence: TGTGCCAGCAGCCAAGCCGGGGAGGGCGGCTATGGCTACACCTTC.

This clonotype was counted ten times or more. The chain carries TRBV7-2 and TRBJ2-5; 8 bases match TRBD1. In germline, CDR1 is SGHTA, CDR2 FQGNSA. J was trimmed by 4 bases and V by 2 bases; bases with no gene match: 6. CDR3 length equals 15 residues. CDR3 in DNA: TGTGCCAGCAGCTTAACGACAGGGGTTTCAGAGACCCAGTACTTC. As protein: CASSLTTGVSETQYF.

This clonotype was counted a few times. J is TRBJ2-3 and V is TRBV7-2; D possibly corresponds to TRBD1 (6 bases). V lost 5 bases, J lost 2 bases, and 17 bases lay in between. The CDR3 has 16 residues. Looked up from germline, CDR1 is SGHTA and CDR2 is FQGNSA. The CDR3 loop reads CASSPSQGVITDTQYF. The CDR3 DNA reads as TGTGCCAGCAGCCCCTCACAGGGTGTAATCACAGATACGCAGTATTTT.

This clonotype was found a few times. J is TRBJ2-7 and V is TRBV28; D might be TRBD1 or TRBD2, each matching 5 bases. Germline CDR1 MDHEN, CDR2 SYDVKM. The V gene lost 4 bases and the J gene lost 3 bases, with 13 bases spanning the gap. The CDR3 spans 14 residues. This CDR3 is CASSSPGRVYEQYF. As DNA, the CDR3 is TGTGCCAGCAGTTCCCCGGGACGGGTCTACGAGCAGTACTTC.

J is TRBJ2-1 and V is TRBV6-5; D call uncertain. The CDR3 length is 13 residues. Germline values: CDR1 MNHEY, CDR2 SVGAGI. With 7 bases removed from V and 1 base from J, the gap between germline ends came to 8 bases. The CDR3 here is CASTAASYNEQFF. DNA of the CDR3: TGTGCCAGCACGGCAGCGTCCTACAATGAGCAGTTCTTC.